This T cell receptor beta chain was observed in a study of cytomegalovirus exposure and HLA in healthy donors. Germline loops: CDR1 MDHEN, CDR2 SYDVKM. This CDR3 comprises 18 residues. V lost 4 bases, J lost 3 bases, and 15 bases stayed unmatched. Profiling relied on immunoSEQ multiplex PCR, and the TCRdb table lists in-frame clones only, not all of them. In the table there are approximately 140,000 clones, about 90% of which are singletons. The receptor was isolated from a man aged 18 to 35 in good health and CMV-seronegative. The chain links TRBV28 to TRBJ2-7; 10 bases line up with TRBD2. The sequencing input was PBMCs. CDR3: CASSSPRSGRTLFYEQYF. CDR3 nucleotides: TGTGCCAGCAGTTCCCCGCGTAGCGGGAGGACTCTCTTCTACGAGCAGTACTTC.